This T cell receptor beta chain came from a study of post-analysis software for immune sequencing data. V was clipped by 1 base and J by 5 bases; unmatched bases: 3. The CDR3 runs 15 residues. Germline CDR1 LNHNV, CDR2 YYDKDF (reference sequence). In regard to this clonotype: Its antigen remains unknown.

Regarding the study as a whole: Among 5 or 6 TRBV segments more frequent in patients than controls were TRBV5-6, TRBV5-1 and TRBV20-1.

TCR beta libraries were prepared from cDNA with unique molecular identifiers. Using its own MiXCR run on the PCR reads, TCRdb lists one record per CDR3 protein. The sample yields fewer than 550,000 distinct CDR3 sequences, around a third seen once. The clonotype comes from a girl aged 2-17 years with multiple sclerosis. The material sequenced was blood. V is TRBV15 and J is TRBJ2-1; 9 bases are a match to TRBD1. CDR3 nucleotides: TGTGCCACCAGCAGAGCGGACAGGGGAAACAATGAGCAGTTCTTC. This encodes CATSRADRGNNEQFF.